This T cell receptor beta chain was sequenced in a study of T cells in Graves' hyperthyroidism and ophthalmopathy. In its sample, this clonotype was seen a few times. There were TCR beta CDR3 regions amplified from RNA transcripts. During a first-round RT-PCR of the TCR CDR3, the HTBI primer set was used. MiXCR, applied by TCRdb to the multiplex PCR reads, yields one record per CDR3 protein. The data contain around 370,000 distinct CDR3 sequences, 15% to 20% of them seen just once; the ten biggest clones take up 40%. Per germline, CDR1 SGHVS and CDR2 FQNEAQ. The length of the CDR3 is 13 residues. V was shortened by 5 bases and J by 3 bases, with 8 bases between the two germline ends.

The receptor comes from a young man with Graves' ophthalmopathy. Source material: blood. The chain combines TRBV7-8 with TRBJ1-3; D is ambiguous. The CDR3 DNA is TGTGCCAGCAGCGTAGGTGTTGGAAACACCATATATTTT. Translating gives CASSVGVGNTIYF.